This T cell receptor beta chain derives from a study of CD8 T cells in ankylosing spondylitis. This clonotype was seen many times. An end of the junction differs from the germline gene, which may be a read error. Using its own MiXCR run on the 5' RACE reads, TCRdb lists one record per CDR3 protein. This table holds roughly 48,000 distinct CDR3 sequences, 6% to 7.5% found once. The CDR3 sequence is 10 residues long. This TCR was recovered from a female donor with ankylosing spondylitis or in good health (not recorded which). Sequences were obtained from blood, either unsorted or a sorted T cell fraction (not recorded which). The gene calls are TRBV12-3 or TRBV12-4 and TRBJ1-1; D ambiguous. CDR3 DNA: TGTGCCAGTAGTTTAGGGGAAGCTTTCTTT. Residues: CASSLGEAFF.